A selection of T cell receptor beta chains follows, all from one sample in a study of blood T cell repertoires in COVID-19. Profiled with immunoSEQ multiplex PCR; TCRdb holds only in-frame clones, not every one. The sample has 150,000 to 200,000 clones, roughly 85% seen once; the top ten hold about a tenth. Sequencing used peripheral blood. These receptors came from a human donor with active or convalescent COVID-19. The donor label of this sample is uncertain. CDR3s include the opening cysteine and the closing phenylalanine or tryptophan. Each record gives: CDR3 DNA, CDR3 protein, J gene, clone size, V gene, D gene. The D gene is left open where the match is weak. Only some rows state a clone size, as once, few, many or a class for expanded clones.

cdr3_nt: TGCGCCAGCAGCCCACTAGGACGGGGAAACTATGGCTACACCTTC
cdr3_aa: CASSPLGRGNYGYTF
j_call: TRBJ1-2
clone_size: .
v_call: TRBV5-1
d_call: .

cdr3_nt: TGTGCCAGTAGTTGGACATTTTACTCTGGGGCCAACGTCCTGACTTTC
cdr3_aa: CASSWTFYSGANVLTF
j_call: TRBJ2-6
clone_size: .
v_call: TRBV19
d_call: .

cdr3_nt: TGTGCCAGCAGTTTATTCGGCGGCTATGGCTACACCTTC
cdr3_aa: CASSLFGGYGYTF
j_call: TRBJ1-2
clone_size: .
v_call: TRBV28
d_call: .

cdr3_nt: TGTGCCAGCAGTCTCAGTTCCTATTCACCCCTCCACTTT
cdr3_aa: CASSLSSYSPLHF
j_call: TRBJ1-6
clone_size: few
v_call: TRBV2
d_call: .

cdr3_nt: TGTGCCAGCAGTTGGTGGAAGACAGCTAATAATTCACCCCTCCACTTT
cdr3_aa: CASSWWKTANNSPLHF
j_call: TRBJ1-6
clone_size: .
v_call: TRBV28
d_call: .

cdr3_nt: TGCGCCAGCAGCTTGGGTCATAGCGGGGGTGGCGAGCAGTACTTC
cdr3_aa: CASSLGHSGGGEQYF
j_call: TRBJ2-7
clone_size: many
v_call: TRBV5-1
d_call: TRBD2

cdr3_nt: TGTGCCAGCAGTGAAGTTGGCGGAAACACTGAAGCTTTCTTT
cdr3_aa: CASSEVGGNTEAFF
j_call: TRBJ1-1
clone_size: once
v_call: TRBV6-1
d_call: .

cdr3_nt: TGTGCTAGTGGTTTGAAATCGCCAGGGGGCACTGGGGCCAACGTCCTGACTTTC
cdr3_aa: CASGLKSPGGTGANVLTF
j_call: TRBJ2-6
clone_size: .
v_call: TRBV12-5
d_call: TRBD1

cdr3_nt: TGTGCCAGCAGTTTTATACCCGGGACCTACGAGCAGTACTTC
cdr3_aa: CASSFIPGTYEQYF
j_call: TRBJ2-7
clone_size: .
v_call: TRBV27
d_call: .

cdr3_nt: TGTGCCAGCAGCCAAGGGCAGTTAGAGACCCAGTACTTC
cdr3_aa: CASSQGQLETQYF
j_call: TRBJ2-5
clone_size: .
v_call: TRBV3-1/TRBV3-2
d_call: .

cdr3_nt: TGTGCCAGCAGCTTAGGCGGGCCCATAGCCTACGAGCAGTACTTC
cdr3_aa: CASSLGGPIAYEQYF
j_call: TRBJ2-7
clone_size: .
v_call: TRBV7-2
d_call: .

cdr3_nt: TGTGCCAGCAGCTCACAGGGGGGGAACACAGATACGCAGTATTTT
cdr3_aa: CASSSQGGNTDTQYF
j_call: TRBJ2-3
clone_size: .
v_call: TRBV7-6
d_call: .

cdr3_nt: TGTGCCGCTAGCGTGACTAGCGGGCCCAAAAACATTCAGTACTTC
cdr3_aa: CAASVTSGPKNIQYF
j_call: TRBJ2-4
clone_size: .
v_call: TRBV7-9
d_call: TRBD2

cdr3_nt: TGCGCCAGCAGTCCAGCACTCGGGACAGGGAACATTCAGTACTTC
cdr3_aa: CASSPALGTGNIQYF
j_call: TRBJ2-4
clone_size: few
v_call: TRBV10-1
d_call: TRBD1

cdr3_nt: TGCGCCAGCAGCTTTAGTCGCTACAATGAGCAGTTCTTC
cdr3_aa: CASSFSRYNEQFF
j_call: TRBJ2-1
clone_size: .
v_call: TRBV5-1
d_call: .

cdr3_nt: TGTGCCGCTGGGGGACAGAACTTTTATGGCTACACCTTC
cdr3_aa: CAAGGQNFYGYTF
j_call: TRBJ1-2
clone_size: .
v_call: TRBV2
d_call: TRBD1

cdr3_nt: TGTGCCACCTCCCGGGAAATTAGAGACCATGAGCAGTTCTTC
cdr3_aa: CATSREIRDHEQFF
j_call: TRBJ2-1
clone_size: .
v_call: TRBV9
d_call: .

cdr3_nt: TGTGCCAGCAGCTTAGGCACAGGGGCACTCAACGAGCAGTACTTC
cdr3_aa: CASSLGTGALNEQYF
j_call: TRBJ2-7
clone_size: .
v_call: TRBV7-9
d_call: TRBD1

cdr3_nt: TGTGCCAGCAGCTTAGGCGCAGGGAAACAAGAGACCCAGTACTTC
cdr3_aa: CASSLGAGKQETQYF
j_call: TRBJ2-5
clone_size: .
v_call: TRBV7-6
d_call: .

cdr3_nt: TGTGCCAGCAGCCCAGGGGGGAATATCCAAGAGACCCAGTACTTC
cdr3_aa: CASSPGGNIQETQYF
j_call: TRBJ2-5
clone_size: .
v_call: TRBV9
d_call: .

cdr3_nt: TGTGCCAGCAGTCCATACCGGACTAGCGGTCAGGGGGGAGATACGCAGTATTTT
cdr3_aa: CASSPYRTSGQGGDTQYF
j_call: TRBJ2-3
clone_size: .
v_call: TRBV7-3
d_call: TRBD2

cdr3_nt: TGTGCCAGCAGCCTTATCCCGAACACTGAAGCTTTCTTT
cdr3_aa: CASSLIPNTEAFF
j_call: TRBJ1-1
clone_size: .
v_call: TRBV14
d_call: .

cdr3_nt: TGTGCCAGTAGATCCCGGGACAGGGGGATTACTAACTATGGCTACACCTTC
cdr3_aa: CASRSRDRGITNYGYTF
j_call: TRBJ1-2
clone_size: once
v_call: TRBV19
d_call: TRBD1